A selection of T cell receptor beta chains follows, all from one sample in a study of tumor-infiltrating lymphocytes in primary liver carcinoma. TCRdb re-analysed the multiplex PCR reads in MiXCR, keeping a single row per CDR3 protein. The data show more than 70,000 distinct CDR3 sequences, 60% to 75% seen once. Specimen: liver tumor tissue from sampling region 1. All receptors come from a man aged 40-55 years with primary liver carcinoma and hepatitis B virus infection. CDR3s include the opening cysteine and the closing phenylalanine or tryptophan. Fields, in order: J gene, D gene, V gene, clone size, CDR3 protein, CDR3 DNA. A D gene is named only where the DNA matches it firmly. For some rows the clone size is stated as once, few or many, or as a class when expanded; others skip it.

TRBJ2-7 TRBD1 TRBV11-1 - CASSSPGQGMYEQYF TGTGCCAGTAGCTCTCCGGGACAGGGAATGTACGAGCAGTACTTC
TRBJ1-3 TRBD1 TRBV6-4 - CACSPTMDREARNTIYF TGTGCCTGCTCCCCCACCATGGACAGGGAGGCGAGAAACACCATATATTTT
TRBJ2-7 - TRBV6-5 - CASSCSNPQVHFYEQYF TGTGCCAGCAGTTGCTCGAATCCGCAGGTCCACTTCTACGAGCAGTACTTC
TRBJ2-3 - TRBV6-6 - CASRRGDTATDVQYF TGTGCCAGCAGGAGAGGGGACACCGCCACAGATGTGCAGTATTTT
TRBJ2-7 - TRBV7-8 - CAGSLALSYDQYF TGTGCCGGCAGCTTAGCCCTCTCCTACGATCAGTATTTC
TRBJ2-7 TRBD1 TRBV6-5 - CTSSYSGQGGEWYF TGTACCAGCAGTTACTCTGGACAGGGGGGCGAGTGGTACTTC
TRBJ2-7 TRBD2 TRBV29-1 - CSVESRGRTTGVEDELYF TGCAGCGTTGAAAGTCGCGGGAGAACTACCGGCGTGGAGGACGAGCTGTACTTC
TRBJ2-2 - TRBV6-5 once CASCYVVDGTGELFF TGTGCCAGCTGTTACGTTGTGGACGGCACCGGGGAGCTGTTTTTT
TRBJ1-2 - TRBV19 - CDSSITRNYGYTF TGTGACAGTAGTATAACCCGGAACTATGGCTACACCTTC
TRBJ2-7 TRBD1 TRBV18 - CASSSGQGGSYEQYF TGTGCCAGCTCATCGGGACAGGGAGGCTCCTACGAGCAGTACTTC
TRBJ1-4 - TRBV5-1 - CASSDTWGGEKLFF TGTGCCAGCAGCGACACATGGGGCGGTGAAAAACTGTTTTTT
TRBJ2-2 - TRBV4-1 once CASSQEAGNTGDLFF TGCGCCAGCAGTCAAGAGGCGGGGAACACCGGGGACCTGTTTTTT
TRBJ1-5 - TRBV4-1 - CARSHQIGANNQSQHF TGCGCCCGCAGCCACCAAATTGGGGCCAACAATCAGTCCCAGCATTTT
TRBJ1-1 - TRBV14 - CPSSPTRGGTDAFF TGTCCCAGCAGCCCCACCAGGGGAGGAACTGATGCTTTCTTT
TRBJ2-1 TRBD1 TRBV6-5 - CASRTDRAQADEQFF TGCGCCAGCAGGACGGACAGGGCACAGGCGGATGAGCAGTTCTTC
TRBJ2-7 - TRBV6-5 - CASSCCSSYEQYF TGTGCCAGCAGTTGCTGCAGCTCCTACGAGCAGTACTTC
TRBJ2-2 TRBD1 TRBV6-5 - CANSYSNRGLGELFF TGCGCCAACAGTTACTCGAACAGGGGGCTGGGGGAGCTGTTTTTT
TRBJ2-7 - TRBV7-9 - CASSIAAGQALREQYF TGTGCCAGCAGTATAGCAGCGGGTCAGGCCTTGCGCGAGCAGTACTTC
TRBJ2-7 - TRBV5-5 - CASSFSPLGVELYF TGTGCCAGCAGCTTTTCCCCCCTCGGGGTAGAGCTCTACTTC
TRBJ2-1 - TRBV6-1 many CASSGSLGNEQFF TGTGCCAGCAGTGGATCTCTGGGCAATGAGCAGTTCTTC
TRBJ2-5 - TRBV29-1 many CSVTGVSWETQYF TGCAGCGTTACCGGGGTCTCGTGGGAGACCCAGTACTTC
TRBJ2-1 - TRBV20-1 - CSVPEYNEQFF TGCAGTGTGCCGGAGTACAATGAGCAGTTCTTC
TRBJ2-7 TRBD2 TRBV7-2 few CASSQTSGSSYEQYF TGTGCCAGCAGCCAGACTAGCGGGAGTTCCTACGAGCAGTACTTC
TRBJ2-3 - TRBV24-1 - CATSGAASEATQYF TGTGCCACCAGTGGGGCGGCTAGCGAGGCTACGCAGTATTTT
TRBJ2-3 - TRBV5-1 - CAISLTGGMMTYTQYF TGCGCCATCAGCTTGACTGGCGGAATGATGACATATACGCAGTATTTT
TRBJ2-2 - TRBV6-1 - CASSEHGAGDLFF TGTGCCAGCAGTGAACACGGAGCAGGGGACCTGTTTTTC
TRBJ2-3 - TRBV10-3 many CAISGNNTDTQYF TGTGCCATCAGTGGTAACAACACAGATACGCAGTATTTT
TRBJ2-1 TRBD1 TRBV6-5 - CATSPHSPGQGYNEQFF TGTGCCACCAGTCCCCATTCCCCAGGACAGGGCTACAATGAGCAGTTCTTC
TRBJ1-1 - TRBV12-3/TRBV12-4 - CANSTEGGTEAIF TGTGCCAACAGTACGGAGGGGGGAACTGAAGCTATCTTT
TRBJ2-1 TRBD1 TRBV12-3/TRBV12-4 - CVSSLLGTGLRGEQFF TGTGTCAGCAGTTTGCTCGGGACAGGGCTCCGGGGTGAGCAGTTCTTC
TRBJ2-1 TRBD2 TRBV7-9 many CASSPPSGHKSGEQFF TGTGCCAGCAGCCCTCCTAGCGGCCACAAGTCAGGTGAGCAGTTCTTC
TRBJ2-2 - TRBV7-3 - CASSFLRGELFF TGTGCCAGCAGCTTTCTTAGAGGGGAGCTGTTTTTT
TRBJ2-7 - TRBV4-1 - CAGNQDYKGVYEQYF TGCGCCGGCAACCAAGATTACAAGGGGGTATACGAGCAGTACTTC
TRBJ2-5 - TRBV11-2 - CANRSRDSAHQETPYF TGTGCCAACAGATCCCGGGACTCGGCTCACCAAGAGACCCCGTACTTC
TRBJ2-7 TRBD1 TRBV6-5 - CTSSEDRGSYEQYF TGTACCAGCAGCGAGGACAGGGGCTCATACGAGCAGTACTTC
TRBJ1-1 - TRBV7-8 - CAISYLGDTEAFF TGTGCCATCAGCTACTTGGGGGACACTGAAGCTTTCTTT
TRBJ2-7 - TRBV29-1 - CSVDRERTYEQYF TGCAGCGTTGACCGGGAGCGGACATACGAGCAGTACTTC
TRBJ2-1 TRBD2 TRBV6-5 - CASSRQGLAGFNEQFF TGTGCCAGCAGTCGCCAGGGGCTAGCGGGATTCAATGAGCAGTTCTTC
TRBJ2-1 TRBD2 TRBV20-1 - CSAITSGRNEQFF TGCAGTGCTATTACTAGCGGGAGAAATGAGCAGTTCTTC
TRBJ1-3 TRBD1 TRBV10-2 - CATRTGLRSGNTSYF TGCGCCACCCGGACAGGGTTAAGGTCTGGAAACACCTCATATTTT
TRBJ1-1 - TRBV5-1 - CASTLGGSSTEIFF TGCGCCAGCACCTTGGGGGGAAGCTCGACTGAAATTTTCTTT
TRBJ2-4 TRBD1 TRBV28 many CASSLYGTGSLSKNIQYF TGTGCCAGCAGTTTATATGGGACAGGGTCGTTGTCCAAAAACATTCAGTACTTC
TRBJ1-2 - TRBV5-6 - CASSPGDYSYTF TGTGCCAGTAGCCCCGGGGACTATAGCTACACCTTC
TRBJ2-3 - TRBV2 many CASALADTQYF TGTGCCAGCGCCTTGGCAGATACGCAGTATTTT
TRBJ1-1 - TRBV28 - CATVGHLGAEAFF TGTGCCACAGTGGGACACCTAGGGGCTGAAGCTTTCTTT
TRBJ1-2 TRBD1 TRBV24-1 - CATSDPSGTGDGYTF TGTGCCACCAGTGACCCCTCCGGGACAGGGGATGGCTACACCTTC
TRBJ1-4 - TRBV6-5 many CASSFLGSEDEKLFF TGTGCCAGCAGTTTCTTAGGGAGTGAGGATGAAAAACTGTTTTTT